The sequence of this T cell receptor beta chain was determined in a study of STAT5B mutations in CD4+ large granular lymphocyte leukemia. Findings and caveats of the study: CD4-sorted patient repertoires seemed more clonal than healthy CD4+ repertoires. Without HLA matching, higher CD4+ than CD8+ T-LGLL clonality could reflect small sample size.

Here immunoSEQ multiplex PCR was the method, and the copy in TCRdb shows in-frame clones only, minus some. The sample has roughly 23,000 clones, 60% to 85% seen once; the top ten hold roughly 0.41%. Worth noting for this clone: Its antigen is as yet unknown.

Sequencing was done on a sample of CD4+ T cells from blood buffy coats. The origin of this receptor is a human donor in good health.

CDR3 protein: CASSIGPSGRATDTQYF. The CDR3 nucleotides are TGTGCCAGCAGCATCGGGCCAAGCGGGAGGGCCACAGATACGCAGTATTTT. The J gene is TRBJ2-3, the V gene TRBV5-4; TRBD2 matches at 10 bases. This CDR3 contains 17 residues. The V and J ends lost 4 bases and 2 bases, in that order; junction bases with no gene match: 10. CDR1 is SGHNT and CDR2 is YYREEE in the germline V gene (reference sequence).